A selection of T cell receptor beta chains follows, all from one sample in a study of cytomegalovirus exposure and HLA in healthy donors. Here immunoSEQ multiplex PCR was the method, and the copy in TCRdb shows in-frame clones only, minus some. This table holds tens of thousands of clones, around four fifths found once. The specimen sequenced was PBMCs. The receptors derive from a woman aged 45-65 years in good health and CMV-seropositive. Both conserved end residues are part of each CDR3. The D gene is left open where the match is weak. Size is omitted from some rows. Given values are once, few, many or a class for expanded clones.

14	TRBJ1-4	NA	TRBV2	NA	TGTGCCAGCAGTGGGGGGGGAACTAATGAAAAACTGTTTTTT	CASSGGGTNEKLFF
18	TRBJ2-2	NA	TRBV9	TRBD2	TGTGCCAGCAGCGTGGAACTTAGCGGGAGGGCCGGTGGCGGGGAGCTGTTTTTT	CASSVELSGRAGGGELFF
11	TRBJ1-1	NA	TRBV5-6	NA	TGTGCCAGCAGCTCGTTCCAGGAAGCTTTCTTT	CASSSFQEAFF
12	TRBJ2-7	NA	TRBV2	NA	TGTGCCAGCAGTAAAACAGGGTACGAGCAGTACTTC	CASSKTGYEQYF
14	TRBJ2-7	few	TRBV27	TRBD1	TGTGCCAGCAGAGCACGACAGGGGGCCGGCGAGCAGTACTTC	CASRARQGAGEQYF
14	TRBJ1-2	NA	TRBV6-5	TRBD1	TGTGCCAGCAGTTGGGACAGGGGGCCTTATGGCTACACCTTC	CASSWDRGPYGYTF
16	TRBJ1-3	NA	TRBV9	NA	TGTGCCAGCAGCGTAGCTGGCGGTTTCTCTGGAAACACCATATATTTT	CASSVAGGFSGNTIYF
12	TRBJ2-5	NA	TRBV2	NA	TGTGCCAGCAGTGCAGACCAAGAGACCCAGTACTTC	CASSADQETQYF
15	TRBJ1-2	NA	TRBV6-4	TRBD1	TGTGCCAGCAGTGAAGGGACAGGTGGCCCCTATGGCTACACCTTC	CASSEGTGGPYGYTF
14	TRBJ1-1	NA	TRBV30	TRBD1	TGTGCCTGGACCTTGAGGGGGCAAGGCACTGAAGCTTTCTTT	CAWTLRGQGTEAFF
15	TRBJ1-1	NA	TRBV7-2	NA	TGTGCCAGCAGCTTTTGGAGGGCCATGGGAACTGAAGCTTTCTTT	CASSFWRAMGTEAFF
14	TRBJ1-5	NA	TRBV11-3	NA	TGTGCCAGCAGCCCCGGGGGTAGCAATCAGCCCCAGCATTTT	CASSPGGSNQPQHF
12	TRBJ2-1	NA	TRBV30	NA	TGTGCCTTTAGGAGGGCCAGGGATGAGCAGTTCTTC	CAFRRARDEQFF
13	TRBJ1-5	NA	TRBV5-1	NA	TGCGCCAGCAGCTTGACTAGGAATCAGCCCCAGCATTTT	CASSLTRNQPQHF
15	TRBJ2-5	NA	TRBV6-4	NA	TGTGCCAGCAGTGAGAAGGGCACAGGGTCAGAGACCCAGTACTTC	CASSEKGTGSETQYF
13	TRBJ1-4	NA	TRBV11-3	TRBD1	TGTGCCAGCAGCTTGAGACAGGGAGGAAAACTGTTTTTT	CASSLRQGGKLFF
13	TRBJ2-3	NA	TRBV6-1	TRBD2	TGTGCCAGCAAGGCGGGAGGCACAGATACGCAGTATTTT	CASKAGGTDTQYF
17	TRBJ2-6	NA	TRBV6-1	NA	TGTGCCAGCAGTGGCCTACAGGGTATCTCTGGGGCCAACGTCCTGACTTTC	CASSGLQGISGANVLTF
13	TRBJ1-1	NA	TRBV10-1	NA	TGCGCCAGCAGTCAATTCCCGAACACTGAAGCTTTCTTT	CASSQFPNTEAFF
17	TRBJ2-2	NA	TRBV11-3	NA	TGTGCCAGCAGCTTAACACAGGGTTTTCTGAACACCGGGGAGCTGTTTTTT	CASSLTQGFLNTGELFF
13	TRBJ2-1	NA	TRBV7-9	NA	TGTGCCAGCAGCGAAGCGACTAGCAATGAGCAGTTCTTC	CASSEATSNEQFF
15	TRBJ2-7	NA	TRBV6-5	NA	TGTGCCAGCAGTCGCACGGATAGCGGCTTCTACGAGCAGTACTTC	CASSRTDSGFYEQYF
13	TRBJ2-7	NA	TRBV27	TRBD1	TGTGCCAGCAGCGCCGGGACAGGGTACGAGCAGTACTTC	CASSAGTGYEQYF
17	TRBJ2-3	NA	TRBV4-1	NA	TGCGCCAGCAGCCAAGAGGGCGCCCCCGTGGTCACAGATACGCAGTATTTT	CASSQEGAPVVTDTQYF
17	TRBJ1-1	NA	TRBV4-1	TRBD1	TGCGCCAGCAGCCAAGAACCCCAAACAGGGGGTGACACTGAAGCTTTCTTT	CASSQEPQTGGDTEAFF
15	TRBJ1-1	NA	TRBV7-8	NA	TGTGCCAGCAGCCTTCCCTTGCGTTTCGGCACTGAAGCTTTCTTT	CASSLPLRFGTEAFF
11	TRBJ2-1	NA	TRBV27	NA	TGTGCCAGCACTAGACAGTCCGAGCAGTTCTTC	CASTRQSEQFF
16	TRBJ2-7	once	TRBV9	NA	TGTGCCAGCAGCCACGGAGCCGCGGATATCTCCTACGAGCAGTACTTC	CASSHGAADISYEQYF
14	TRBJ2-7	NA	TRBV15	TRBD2	TGTGCCACCAGCAGAGACCCTAGCGGGTACGAGCAGTACTTC	CATSRDPSGYEQYF
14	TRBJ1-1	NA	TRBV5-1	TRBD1	TGCGCCAGCAGCTTGGGGACAGGGTACACTGAAGCTTTCTTT	CASSLGTGYTEAFF
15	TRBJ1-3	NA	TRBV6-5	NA	TGTGCCAGCAGCCGCGGGGGAGGCTCTGGAAACACCATATATTTT	CASSRGGGSGNTIYF
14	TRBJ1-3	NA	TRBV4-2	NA	TGTGCCAGCAGCCATCCAGGCTCTGGAAACACCATATATTTT	CASSHPGSGNTIYF
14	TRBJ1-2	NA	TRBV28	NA	TGTGCCAGCAATTACCTGCGGGGTGTTTATGGCTACACCTTC	CASNYLRGVYGYTF
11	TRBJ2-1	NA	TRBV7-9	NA	TGTGCCAGCAGCCCTTACAATGAGCAGTTCTTC	CASSPYNEQFF
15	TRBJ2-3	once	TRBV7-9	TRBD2	TGTGCCAGCAGCTCTGGACTAGCGGACACAGATACGCAGTATTTT	CASSSGLADTDTQYF
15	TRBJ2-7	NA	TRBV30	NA	TGTGCCTGGAGGGGGAGCTGGGAAAACGGAGGCGAGCAGTACTTC	CAWRGSWENGGEQYF
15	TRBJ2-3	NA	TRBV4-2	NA	TGTGCCAGCAGCCATCGCGGGATAAACACAGATACGCAGTATTTT	CASSHRGINTDTQYF
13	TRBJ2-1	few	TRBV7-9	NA	TGTGCCAGCAGACCCAGGGGGGCCAATGAGCAGTTCTTC	CASRPRGANEQFF
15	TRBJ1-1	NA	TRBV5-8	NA	TGTGCCAGCAGCCCGCGATTACGACGGAGCACTGAAGCTTTCTTT	CASSPRLRRSTEAFF
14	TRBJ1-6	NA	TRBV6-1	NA	TGTGCCAGCAGCCCGAGTGTGTATAATTCACCCCTCCACTTT	CASSPSVYNSPLHF
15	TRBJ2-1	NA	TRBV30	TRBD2	TGTGCCTGGAGTGTCGGACTAGCGGGGTACAATGAGCAGTTCTTC	CAWSVGLAGYNEQFF
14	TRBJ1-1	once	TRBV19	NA	TGTGCCAGTAGTCCCCATAGGGGGAACACTGAAGCTTTCTTT	CASSPHRGNTEAFF
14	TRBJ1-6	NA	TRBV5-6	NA	TGTGCCAGCAGCTCCATTAGCCTAAATTCACCCCTCCACTTT	CASSSISLNSPLHF